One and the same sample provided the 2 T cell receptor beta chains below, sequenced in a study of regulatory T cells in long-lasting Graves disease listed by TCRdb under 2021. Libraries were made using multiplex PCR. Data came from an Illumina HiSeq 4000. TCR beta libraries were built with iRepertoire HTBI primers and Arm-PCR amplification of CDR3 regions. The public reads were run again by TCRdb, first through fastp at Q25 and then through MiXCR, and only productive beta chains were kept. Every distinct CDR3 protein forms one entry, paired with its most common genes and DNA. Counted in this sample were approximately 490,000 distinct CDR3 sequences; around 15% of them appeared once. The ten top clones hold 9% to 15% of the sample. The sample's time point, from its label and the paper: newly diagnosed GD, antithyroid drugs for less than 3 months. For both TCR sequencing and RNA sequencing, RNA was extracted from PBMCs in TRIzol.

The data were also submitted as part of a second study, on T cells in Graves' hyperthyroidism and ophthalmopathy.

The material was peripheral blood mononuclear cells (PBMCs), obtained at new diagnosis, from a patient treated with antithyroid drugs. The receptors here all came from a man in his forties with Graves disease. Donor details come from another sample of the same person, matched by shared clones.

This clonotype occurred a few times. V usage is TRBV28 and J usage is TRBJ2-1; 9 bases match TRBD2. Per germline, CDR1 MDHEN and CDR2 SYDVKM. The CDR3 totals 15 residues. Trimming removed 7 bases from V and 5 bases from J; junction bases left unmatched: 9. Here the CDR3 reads CASTPPGLADNEQFF. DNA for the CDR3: TGTGCCAGCACCCCGCCGGGACTAGCCGACAATGAGCAGTTCTTC.

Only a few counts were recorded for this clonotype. CDR3 residues: CASSLSPERESTDTQYF. CDR3 nucleotides: TGCGCCAGCAGCTTGTCCCCAGAGCGGGAGAGCACAGATACGCAGTATTTT. The chain joins TRBV5-1 to TRBJ2-3; 8 bases agree with TRBD2. V trimming: 1 base; J trimming: 0 bases; junction bases outside the gene matches: 7. The CDR3 runs to 17 residues. CDR1 is SGHRS, CDR2 YFSETQ, per germline.